The clone carrying this T cell receptor (beta chain) occurred many times. The sample belongs to a study of early T cells in non-severe SARS-CoV-2 infection. Trimming left V 6 bases short and J 0 bases short, with 11 bases between. The CDR3 is 15 residues long. Looked up from germline, CDR1 is MNHNY and CDR2 is SVGAGI (reference sequence). TCRdb analysed the 5' RACE reads with MiXCR anew, one entry per CDR3 protein. Among some 38,000 distinct CDR3 sequences listed, 3.5% to 5% were seen once. The chain employs TRBV6-6 and TRBJ2-2, with D possibly matching TRBD1 (6 bases). Source material: whole blood. This receptor was taken from an adult who was a healthcare worker with PCR-confirmed SARS-CoV-2 infection or an uninfected control (not recorded which). The CDR3 protein is CASRPQGSNTGELFF. CDR3 DNA sequence: TGTGCCAGCAGGCCCCAGGGGTCGAACACCGGGGAGCTGTTTTTT.